One and the same sample provided the 10 T cell receptor beta chains below, sequenced in a study of blood T cell repertoires in COVID-19. Sequenced by immunoSEQ multiplex PCR; TCRdb stores in-frame clones only, minus some. The sample includes around 250,000 clones, 80% to 90% seen only once; the top ten take under 2.5%. The material sequenced was PBMCs or T cells enriched from blood (not recorded which). All receptors derive from a woman aged 45-60 years who had recovered from COVID-19.

There are a few counts of this clone. The chain combines TRBV3-1 (or the pseudogene TRBV3-2) with TRBJ2-1; D may be TRBD2 (5 bases). The CDR3 totals 15 residues. The germline V gene encodes CDR1 LGHDT and CDR2 YNNKEL (reference sequence). V was pared by 4 bases and J by 0 bases, with 10 bases between. The CDR3 region is CASSPLGSSYNEQFF. The CDR3 DNA follows: TGTGCCAGCAGCCCCCTGGGGAGCTCCTACAATGAGCAGTTCTTC.

J is TRBJ1-4 and V is TRBV28; D possibly corresponds to TRBD1 (6 bases). This CDR3 has 16 residues. Between the trimmed V and J ends, which lost 6 bases and 8 bases, there was a span of 22 bases. Germline CDR1 reads MDHEN; CDR2 reads SYDVKM. The CDR3 bases are TGTGCCAGCAGCCTGGCCGGGACAACCCTGACCGAAAAACTGTTTTTT. Amino acids: CASSLAGTTLTEKLFF.

This clone was counted a single time. The chain combines TRBV5-4 with TRBJ1-2, with 10 bases identical to TRBD1. V dropped 1 base and J dropped 7; count of bases not matched to a gene: 4. This CDR3 has 14 residues. Germline CDR1 SGHNT, CDR2 YYREEE (reference sequence). CDR3 nucleotide sequence: TGTGCCAGCAGCTTGAGTAGGACAGGGGGTGGCTACACCTTC. Encoded protein: CASSLSRTGGGYTF.

CDR3 nucleotides: TGTGCCAGCAGCCAAGGGGGCGGGACGAACACCGGGGAGCTGTTTTTT. This encodes CASSQGGGTNTGELFF. The V gene is TRBV3-1 (or the pseudogene TRBV3-2), the J gene TRBJ2-2; a possible D gene is TRBD2 (6 bases). This CDR3 contains 16 residues. The germline V gene has CDR1 LGHDT and CDR2 YNNKEL (reference sequence). The V gene lost 1 base and the J gene lost 0 bases, with 9 bases spanning the gap.

The chain has TRBV5-1 and TRBJ1-5; D is unclear. Germline CDR1 is SGHRS and CDR2 is YFSETQ. This CDR3 region has 15 residues. Trimming removed 0 bases at V and 4 bases at J, with 11 bases between. This chain's CDR3 is CASSLDPATNQPQHF. The CDR3, as DNA: TGCGCCAGCAGCTTGGATCCCGCTACGAATCAGCCCCAGCATTTT.

This chain joins TRBV29-1 and TRBJ2-7, with TRBD2 matching over 7 bases. This CDR3 is built from 13 residues. The germline gives CDR1 SQVTM, CDR2 ANQGSEA. J lost 6 bases, V lost 3 bases, and 8 bases had no gene match. CDR3 protein: CSVDATSTGEQYF. The DNA for the CDR3 is TGCAGCGTTGACGCGACTAGCACTGGCGAGCAGTACTTC.

V is TRBV7-2 and J is TRBJ2-3; 7 bases agree with TRBD2. V shed 6 bases, J shed 6 bases, and the junction held 12 bases outside the gene matches. This CDR3 is built from 15 residues. Germline CDR1 and CDR2: SGHTA and FQGNSA. CDR3: CASSQTRLAFDTQYF. CDR3 DNA: TGTGCCAGCAGTCAAACCCGACTAGCTTTTGATACGCAGTATTTT.

The chain uses TRBV7-9 and TRBJ1-4, with TRBD1 identical over 9 bases. V lost 6 bases to trimming and J lost 3 bases; unmatched junction nucleotides: 11. This CDR3 has 17 amino acids. The germline V gene encodes CDR1 SEHNR and CDR2 FQNEAQ (reference sequence). CDR3 region: CASRWGARDRANEKLFF. The CDR3 coding sequence is TGTGCCAGCAGGTGGGGGGCCCGGGACAGGGCTAATGAAAAACTGTTTTTT. Together with reference TRBV7-9 and TRBJ1-4, the CDR3 gives the full variable domain: DTGVSQNPRHKITKRGQNVTFRCDPISEHNRLYWYRQTLGQGPEFLTYFQNEAQLEKSRLLSDRFSAERPKGSFSTLEIQRTEQGDSAMYLCASRWGARDRANEKLFFGSGTQLSVL.

This rearrangement joins TRBV6-1 to TRBJ1-4; unclear D gene. Germline CDR1 MNHNS, CDR2 SASEGT. The CDR3 sequence is 10 residues long. V was cut by 2 bases and J by 15 bases, with 7 bases left in between. CDR3 loop: CASSETGVFF. CDR3 nucleotides: TGTGCCAGCAGTGAAACGGGAGTGTTTTTT.

The V and J genes are TRBV4-1 and TRBJ2-7; 8 bases line up with TRBD1. CDR3 length: 15 residues. CDR1 and CDR2 from the germline V gene are MGHRA and YSYEKL. The junction had 1 base not matched to a gene; V was cut back by 0 bases and J by 0 bases. CDR3 DNA sequence: TGCGCCAGCAGCCAAGACGGACAGGGCTCCTACGAGCAGTACTTC. Its protein is CASSQDGQGSYEQYF.